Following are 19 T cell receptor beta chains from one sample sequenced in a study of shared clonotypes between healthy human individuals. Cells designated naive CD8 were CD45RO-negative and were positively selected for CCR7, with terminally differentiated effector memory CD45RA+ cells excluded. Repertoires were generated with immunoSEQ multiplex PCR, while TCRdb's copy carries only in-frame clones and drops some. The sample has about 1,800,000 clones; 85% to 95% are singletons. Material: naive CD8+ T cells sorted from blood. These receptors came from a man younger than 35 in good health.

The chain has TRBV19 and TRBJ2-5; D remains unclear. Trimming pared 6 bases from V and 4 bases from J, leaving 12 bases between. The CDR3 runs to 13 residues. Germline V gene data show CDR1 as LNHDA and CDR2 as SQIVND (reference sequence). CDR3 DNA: TGTGCCAGTAGGGCCCGTGAAAGAGAGACCCAGTACTTC. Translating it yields CASRARERETQYF.

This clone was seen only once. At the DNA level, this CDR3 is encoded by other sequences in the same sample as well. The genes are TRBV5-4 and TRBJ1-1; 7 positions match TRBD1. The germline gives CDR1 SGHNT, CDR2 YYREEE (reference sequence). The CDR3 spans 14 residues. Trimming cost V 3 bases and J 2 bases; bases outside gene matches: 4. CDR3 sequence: CASSSQGGNTEAFF. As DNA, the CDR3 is TGTGCCAGCAGCTCCCAGGGGGGTAACACTGAAGCTTTCTTT. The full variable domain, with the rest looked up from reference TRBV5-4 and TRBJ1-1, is ETGVTQSPTHLIKTRGQQVTLRCSSQSGHNTVSWYQQALGQGPQFIFQYYREEENGRGNFPPRFSGLQFPNYSSELNVNALELDDSALYLCASSSQGGNTEAFFGQGTRLTVV.

CDR3 nucleotides: TGTGCCAGCAGTTTAAAGGGGGCAGCTACTCAAGAGACCCAGTACTTC. It translates to CASSLKGAATQETQYF. V usage is TRBV28 and J usage is TRBJ2-5; 7 nucleotides align to TRBD1. The CDR3 runs to 16 residues. After removal of 2 bases from V and 2 bases from J, the junction contained 8 bases not matched to a gene. Germline CDR1 MDHEN, CDR2 SYDVKM.

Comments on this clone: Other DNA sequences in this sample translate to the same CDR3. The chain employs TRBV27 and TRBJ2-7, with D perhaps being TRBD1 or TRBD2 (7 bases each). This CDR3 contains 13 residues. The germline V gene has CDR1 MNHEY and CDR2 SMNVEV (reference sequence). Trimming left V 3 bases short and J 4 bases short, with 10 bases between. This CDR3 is CASSFRGGYEQYF. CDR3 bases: TGTGCCAGCAGTTTCAGGGGGGGGTACGAGCAGTACTTC.

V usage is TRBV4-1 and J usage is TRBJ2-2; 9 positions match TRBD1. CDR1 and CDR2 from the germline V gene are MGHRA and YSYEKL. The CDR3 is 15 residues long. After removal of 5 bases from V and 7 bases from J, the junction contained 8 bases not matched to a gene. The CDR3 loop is CASSVQGAGFGELFF. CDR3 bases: TGCGCCAGCAGCGTACAGGGGGCTGGGTTCGGGGAGCTGTTTTTT.

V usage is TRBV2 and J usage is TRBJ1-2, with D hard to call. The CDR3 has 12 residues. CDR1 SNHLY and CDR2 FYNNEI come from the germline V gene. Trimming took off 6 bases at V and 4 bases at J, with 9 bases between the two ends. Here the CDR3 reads CASRGRTYGYTF. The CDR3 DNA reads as TGTGCCAGCAGGGGCAGGACCTATGGCTACACCTTC.

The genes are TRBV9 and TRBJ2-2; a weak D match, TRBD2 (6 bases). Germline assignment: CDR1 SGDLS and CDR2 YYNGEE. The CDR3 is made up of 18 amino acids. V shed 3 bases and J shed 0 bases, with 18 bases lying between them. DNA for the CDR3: TGTGCCAGCAGCGCCCCAGGAGGGAGCGGCCCGAACACCGGGGAGCTGTTTTTT. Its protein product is CASSAPGGSGPNTGELFF.

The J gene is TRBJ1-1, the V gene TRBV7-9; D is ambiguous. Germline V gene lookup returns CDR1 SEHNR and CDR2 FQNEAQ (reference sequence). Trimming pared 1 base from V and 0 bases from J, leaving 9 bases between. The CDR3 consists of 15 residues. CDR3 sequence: CASSLVAAMNTEAFF. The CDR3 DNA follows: TGTGCCAGCAGCTTAGTGGCGGCCATGAACACTGAAGCTTTCTTT. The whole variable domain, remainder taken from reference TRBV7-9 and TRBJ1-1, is DTGVSQNPRHKITKRGQNVTFRCDPISEHNRLYWYRQTLGQGPEFLTYFQNEAQLEKSRLLSDRFSAERPKGSFSTLEIQRTEQGDSAMYLCASSLVAAMNTEAFFGQGTRLTVV.

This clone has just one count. The CDR3 reads CASSYQVEVAKNIQYF. The CDR3 nucleotides are TGTGCCAGCAGTTACCAAGTGGAAGTAGCCAAAAACATTCAGTACTTC. The chain couples TRBV27 to TRBJ2-4, with D hard to call. The CDR3 totals 16 residues. The V end was cut by 4 bases, the J end by 0 bases, with 13 bases between. Germline V CDR1 and CDR2: MNHEY, SMNVEV (reference sequence).

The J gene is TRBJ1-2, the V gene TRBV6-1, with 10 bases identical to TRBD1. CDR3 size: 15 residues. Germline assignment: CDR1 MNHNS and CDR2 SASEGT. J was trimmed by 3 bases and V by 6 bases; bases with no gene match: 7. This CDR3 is CASSRGTGEDYGYTF. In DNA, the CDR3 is TGTGCCAGCAGCCGAGGGACAGGGGAGGACTATGGCTACACCTTC.

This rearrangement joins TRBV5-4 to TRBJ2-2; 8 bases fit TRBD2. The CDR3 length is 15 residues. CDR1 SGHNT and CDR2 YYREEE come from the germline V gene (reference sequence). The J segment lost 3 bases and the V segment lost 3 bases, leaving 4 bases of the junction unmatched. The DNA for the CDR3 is TGTGCCAGCAGCTCACTAGCGGTGGACACCGGGGAGCTGTTTTTT. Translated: CASSSLAVDTGELFF.

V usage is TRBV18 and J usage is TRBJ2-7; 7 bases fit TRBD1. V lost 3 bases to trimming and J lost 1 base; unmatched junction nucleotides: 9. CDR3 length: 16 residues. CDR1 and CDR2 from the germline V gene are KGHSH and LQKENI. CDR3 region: CASSPNKGASSYEQYF. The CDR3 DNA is TGTGCCAGCTCACCCAATAAGGGGGCTTCATCCTACGAGCAGTACTTC.

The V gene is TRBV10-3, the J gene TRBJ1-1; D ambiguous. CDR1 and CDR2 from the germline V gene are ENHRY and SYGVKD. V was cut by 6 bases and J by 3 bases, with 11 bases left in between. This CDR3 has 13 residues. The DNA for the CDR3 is TGTGCCATCAGCAACGGGGAGGACACTGAAGCTTTCTTT. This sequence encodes CAISNGEDTEAFF.

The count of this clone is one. The CDR3 here is CASSSQGANTEAFF. The CDR3 region has the DNA TGTGCCAGCAGCTCACAGGGGGCGAACACTGAAGCTTTCTTT. J is TRBJ1-1 and V is TRBV11-2; 9 bases align to TRBD1. Germline V gives CDR1 SGHAT, CDR2 FQNNGV. V lost 4 bases to trimming and J lost 1 base; unmatched junction nucleotides: 1. The CDR3 contains 14 residues.

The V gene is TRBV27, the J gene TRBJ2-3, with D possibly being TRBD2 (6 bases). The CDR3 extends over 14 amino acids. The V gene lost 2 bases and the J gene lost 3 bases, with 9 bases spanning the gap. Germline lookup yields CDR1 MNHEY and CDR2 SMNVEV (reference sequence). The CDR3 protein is CASSLVEGTDTQYF. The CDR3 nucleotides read TGTGCCAGCAGTTTAGTGGAGGGGACAGATACGCAGTATTTT.

CDR3 bases: TGTGCCAGCAGCTTAGAATCGAAGGAGACCCAGTACTTC. Translating gives CASSLESKETQYF. The chain couples TRBV13 to TRBJ2-5, with D hard to call. The germline V and J ends were trimmed by 1 base and 5 bases, with 8 bases remaining between them. The CDR3 is 13 amino acids. CDR1 and CDR2 from the germline V gene are PRHDT and FYEKMQ (reference sequence).

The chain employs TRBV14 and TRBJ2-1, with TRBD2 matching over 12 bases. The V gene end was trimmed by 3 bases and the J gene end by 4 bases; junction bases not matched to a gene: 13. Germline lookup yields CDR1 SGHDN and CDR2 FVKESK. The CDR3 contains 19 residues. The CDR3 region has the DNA TGTGCCAGCAGCCAGGATCGCCGACTAGCGGGAGTTGGGTACAATGAGCAGTTCTTC. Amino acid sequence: CASSQDRRLAGVGYNEQFF. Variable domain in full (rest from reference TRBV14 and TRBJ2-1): EAGVTQFPSHSVIEKGQTVTLRCDPISGHDNLYWYRRVMGKEIKFLLHFVKESKQDESGMPNNRFLAERTGGTYSTLKVQPAELEDSGVYFCASSQDRRLAGVGYNEQFFGPGTRLTVL.

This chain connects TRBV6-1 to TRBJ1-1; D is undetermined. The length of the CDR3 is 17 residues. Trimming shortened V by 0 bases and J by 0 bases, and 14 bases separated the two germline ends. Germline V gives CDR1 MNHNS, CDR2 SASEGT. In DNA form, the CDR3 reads TGTGCCAGCAGTGAAGCGCCGACCGGAGGGTTGAACACTGAAGCTTTCTTT. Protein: CASSEAPTGGLNTEAFF.

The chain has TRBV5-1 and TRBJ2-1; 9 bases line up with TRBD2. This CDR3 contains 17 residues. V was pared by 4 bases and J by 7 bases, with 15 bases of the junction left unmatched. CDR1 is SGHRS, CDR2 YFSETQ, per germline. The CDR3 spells CASSLGGGGALNNEQFF. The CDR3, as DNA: TGCGCCAGCAGCCTGGGAGGCGGGGGGGCCCTTAATAATGAGCAGTTCTTC.